Listed below are T cell receptor beta chains from one sample, sequenced in a study of human T cells and chemical hapten exposure. MiXCR, applied by TCRdb to the RACE reads, yields one record per CDR3 protein. The sample comprises 95,000 or so distinct CDR3 sequences, roughly an eighth of which are singletons, and 2.5% to 3.5% rests with the top ten. The source was whole blood, collected in connection with sensitization to the hapten diphenylcyclopropenone (DPC). The receptor set was obtained from a woman in her thirties or forties with alopecia areata. Some clones in this sample may be carry-over from other donors' samples. CDR3s include the opening cysteine and the closing phenylalanine or tryptophan. D genes are given only for firm matches. Only part of the rows carry a size: once, few, many, or a class if the clone is expanded.

>NA|few|TRBJ2-2|TRBV12-3/TRBV12-4
CASRPGPMLGELFF
TGTGCCAGCAGACCCGGGCCAATGTTAGGGGAGCTGTTTTTT
>NA|many|TRBJ1-4|TRBV30
CAAGVTNEKLFF
TGTGCCGCAGGGGTAACTAATGAAAAACTGTTTTTT
>NA|few|TRBJ2-3|TRBV20-1
CSARGRGDTQYF
TGCAGTGCCAGGGGACGGGGAGATACGCAGTATTTT
>NA|few|TRBJ2-3|TRBV2
CASNSGGRDTQYF
TGTGCCAGCAACAGCGGAGGTAGAGATACGCAGTATTTT
>NA|many|TRBJ2-1|TRBV5-1
CARTEDNEQFF
TGCGCCAGGACCGAGGACAATGAGCAGTTCTTC
>TRBD1|many|TRBJ2-2|TRBV11-3
CASSPGQGLTGELFF
TGTGCCAGCAGCCCGGGACAGGGCCTGACCGGGGAGCTGTTTTTT
>NA|few|TRBJ1-5|TRBV12-3/TRBV12-4
CASSSTIHQPQHF
TGTGCCAGCAGCTCCACTATCCATCAGCCCCAGCATTTT
>NA|few|TRBJ2-3|TRBV5-4
CASSFGTDTQYF
TGTGCCAGCAGCTTTGGAACAGATACGCAGTATTTT
>NA|few|TRBJ2-3|TRBV7-2
CASSLRGGRGDTQYF
TGTGCCAGCAGCTTACGTGGGGGGCGGGGAGATACGCAGTATTTT
>NA|few|TRBJ1-5|TRBV12-3/TRBV12-4
CASSPQRGQLSNQPQHF
TGTGCCAGCAGTCCTCAACGTGGACAGCTTAGCAATCAGCCCCAGCATTTT
>TRBD1|few|TRBJ2-7|TRBV2
CASSEGQGPAYEQYF
TGTGCCAGCAGTGAGGGACAGGGGCCCGCCTACGAGCAGTACTTC
>TRBD1|few|TRBJ2-7|TRBV29-1
CSVSRDSVLHEQYF
TGCAGCGTTTCCCGGGACAGCGTGCTACACGAGCAGTACTTC
>NA|few|TRBJ2-7|TRBV29-1
CSASGTPYEQYF
TGCAGCGCATCCGGGACGCCCTACGAGCAGTACTTC
>TRBD2|NA|TRBJ2-3|TRBV11-2
CASSLDPPGLAGGGTQYF
TGTGCCAGCAGCTTAGATCCCCCGGGACTAGCGGGAGGTGGTACGCAGTATTTT
>TRBD2|many|TRBJ2-1|TRBV20-1
CSARAAKGGNYNEQFF
TGCAGTGCTAGAGCCGCGAAGGGAGGGAATTACAATGAGCAGTTCTTC
>NA|few|TRBJ2-7|TRBV27
CASSFHGTADEQYF
TGTGCCAGCAGTTTCCACGGGACCGCCGACGAGCAGTACTTC
>NA|few|TRBJ2-5|TRBV2
CASSEKTPAETQYF
TGTGCCAGCAGTGAAAAGACCCCCGCGGAGACCCAGTACTTC
>TRBD1|many|TRBJ1-2|TRBV11-2
CASSLAPVGQGAHYGYTF
TGTGCCAGCAGCTTAGCACCGGTCGGACAGGGGGCCCACTATGGCTACACCTTC
>NA|few|TRBJ2-4|TRBV4-3
CASSQEGGPLGAKDIQYF
TGCGCCAGCAGCCAAGAGGGGGGGCCTCTTGGTGCCAAGGACATTCAGTACTTC
>TRBD1|many|TRBJ2-4|TRBV7-8
CASSLGGQAKRNIQYF
TGTGCCAGCAGCTTGGGTGGACAGGCGAAAAGGAACATTCAGTACTTC
>NA|NA|TRBJ2-3|TRBV12-3/TRBV12-4
CASSLGSGGDTQYF
TGTGCCAGCAGTTTAGGGTCCGGCGGGGATACGCAGTATTTT
>NA|NA|TRBJ1-1|TRBV20-1
CSVLRGGITEAFF
TGCAGTGTTCTCAGAGGGGGGATCACTGAAGCTTTCTTT
>NA|NA|TRBJ1-6|TRBV3-1
CASSPPGQGSRPLHF
TGTGCCAGCAGCCCCCCTGGCCAGGGATCCAGACCCCTCCACTTT
>TRBD1|NA|TRBJ1-2|TRBV5-1
CASSPGQGVNGYTF
TGCGCCAGCAGCCCCGGACAGGGCGTGAATGGCTACACCTTC
>TRBD2|NA|TRBJ2-3|TRBV5-5
CASSALSTSGVTDTQYF
TGTGCCAGCAGCGCACTCAGTACTAGCGGGGTTACAGATACGCAGTATTTT
>NA|NA|TRBJ1-4|TRBV23-1
CASSFREKLFF
TGCGCCAGCAGTTTCCGGGAAAAACTGTTTTTT
>TRBD2|few|TRBJ2-7|TRBV11-2
CASSKRLAGGHEQYF
TGTGCCAGCAGCAAACGACTAGCGGGAGGCCACGAGCAGTACTTC
>TRBD1|NA|TRBJ2-7|TRBV3-1
CASSHHRDRGLGEQYF
TGTGCCAGCAGCCATCACCGGGACAGGGGACTAGGGGAGCAGTACTTC
>TRBD2|few|TRBJ2-1|TRBV18
CASSQGLAGGDEQFF
TGTGCCAGCTCACAGGGACTAGCGGGAGGGGATGAGCAGTTCTTC
>NA|NA|TRBJ2-7|TRBV20-1
CSARDWQGSLGEQYF
TGCAGTGCTAGAGATTGGCAGGGCTCACTAGGAGAGCAGTACTTC
>NA|many|TRBJ2-4|TRBV7-9
CASSFPLNIQYF
TGTGCCAGCAGCTTCCCGCTCAACATTCAGTACTTC
>NA|many|TRBJ2-1|TRBV27
CASSIRVGVAANEQFF
TGTGCCAGCAGTATCAGAGTCGGCGTGGCTGCCAATGAGCAGTTCTTC
>TRBD2|NA|TRBJ2-7|TRBV3-1
CASSQGLAGGYEQYF
TGTGCCAGCAGCCAAGGACTAGCGGGAGGTTACGAGCAGTACTTC
>TRBD2|many|TRBJ2-1|TRBV7-2
CASSLAPAGVHNEQFF
TGTGCCAGCAGCTTAGCACCAGCGGGGGTCCACAATGAGCAGTTCTTC
>NA|NA|TRBJ2-1|TRBV28
CASSLLLVANEQFF
TGTGCCAGCAGTTTATTGCTAGTGGCCAATGAGCAGTTCTTC
>NA|few|TRBJ1-2|TRBV29-1
CSVAATEAGGYTF
TGCAGCGTTGCGGCGACGGAGGCCGGTGGCTACACCTTC
>NA|many|TRBJ2-6|TRBV19
CASSLRAAGANVLTF
TGTGCCAGTAGTCTGCGGGCAGCTGGGGCCAACGTCCTGACTTTC
>TRBD1|many|TRBJ1-1|TRBV5-4
CASSNRGNTEAFF
TGTGCCAGCAGTAACAGGGGAAACACTGAAGCTTTCTTT
>NA|few|TRBJ1-2|TRBV12-3/TRBV12-4
CASSRTLPYGYTF
TGTGCCAGCAGTCGGACACTCCCCTATGGCTACACCTTC
>NA|many|TRBJ1-5|TRBV20-1
CSAIGGGNQPQHF
TGCAGTGCTATCGGGGGGGGCAATCAGCCCCAGCATTTT
>TRBD2|NA|TRBJ2-2|TRBV29-1
CSVDGTSGSPPTGELFF
TGCAGCGTGGATGGGACTAGCGGGAGTCCCCCCACCGGGGAGCTGTTTTTT
>NA|few|TRBJ2-3|TRBV7-2
CASSLGNRQGDTQYF
TGTGCCAGCAGCTTAGGCAACCGACAAGGCGATACGCAGTATTTT
>NA|many|TRBJ2-3|TRBV12-5
CASGFGQSTDTQYF
TGTGCTAGTGGTTTCGGACAGAGCACAGATACGCAGTATTTT
>NA|NA|TRBJ2-1|TRBV7-9
CASSFLTYNEQFF
TGTGCCAGCAGCTTCCTGACCTACAATGAGCAGTTCTTC
>TRBD2|NA|TRBJ2-7|TRBV7-2
CASSLGSSGLSYEQYF
TGTGCCAGCAGCTTAGGGTCTAGCGGGCTTTCCTACGAGCAGTACTTC
>NA|NA|TRBJ2-1|TRBV29-1
CSVVSGSSYNEQFF
TGCAGCGTTGTATCCGGGAGCTCCTACAATGAGCAGTTCTTC
>NA|NA|TRBJ1-1|TRBV10-3
CAISERGTNTEAFF
TGTGCCATCAGTGAACGGGGTACGAACACTGAAGCTTTCTTT
>NA|NA|TRBJ1-1|TRBV29-1
CSVGALVEAFF
TGCAGCGTTGGGGCTCTCGTTGAAGCTTTCTTT
>TRBD2|NA|TRBJ2-3|TRBV29-1
CSVLAGASTDTQYF
TGCAGCGTCCTAGCGGGGGCTAGCACAGATACGCAGTATTTT
>NA|NA|TRBJ2-7|TRBV6-2/TRBV6-3
CASSSMSSYEQYF
TGTGCCAGCAGTTCTATGAGCTCCTACGAGCAGTACTTC
>NA|many|TRBJ2-1|TRBV6-2/TRBV6-3
CASATTNEQFF
TGTGCCAGCGCAACAACCAATGAGCAGTTCTTC
>NA|many|TRBJ2-7|TRBV6-2/TRBV6-3
CASTGVYEQYF
TGTGCCAGCACCGGAGTCTACGAGCAGTACTTC
>TRBD1|NA|TRBJ1-5|TRBV7-2
CASSATGDRRVQPQHF
TGTGCCAGCAGCGCGACCGGGGACAGGAGGGTTCAGCCCCAGCATTTT
>NA|NA|TRBJ2-7|TRBV7-6
CASSLELGPPYEQYF
TGTGCCAGCAGCTTAGAGCTAGGACCCCCCTACGAGCAGTACTTC
>NA|NA|TRBJ2-5|TRBV6-5
CASSRGEETQYF
TGTGCCAGCAGCAGGGGGGAAGAGACCCAGTACTTC
>NA|few|TRBJ1-1|TRBV29-1
CSVEVGVSHTEAFF
TGCAGCGTTGAAGTGGGAGTATCCCACACTGAAGCTTTCTTT
>TRBD1|few|TRBJ2-1|TRBV13
CASSSYRGNEQFF
TGTGCCAGCAGCTCCTACAGGGGCAATGAGCAGTTCTTC
>NA|few|TRBJ2-5|TRBV20-1
CSARVTGVETQYF
TGCAGTGCTAGAGTCACGGGAGTTGAGACCCAGTACTTC
>NA|few|TRBJ1-4|TRBV7-2
CASSAGVALRTEKLFF
TGTGCCAGCAGCGCCGGCGTGGCCTTAAGAACCGAAAAACTGTTTTTT
>NA|NA|TRBJ2-7|TRBV10-3
CAISEPGTFREQYF
TGTGCCATCAGTGAACCCGGGACCTTCCGCGAGCAGTACTTC